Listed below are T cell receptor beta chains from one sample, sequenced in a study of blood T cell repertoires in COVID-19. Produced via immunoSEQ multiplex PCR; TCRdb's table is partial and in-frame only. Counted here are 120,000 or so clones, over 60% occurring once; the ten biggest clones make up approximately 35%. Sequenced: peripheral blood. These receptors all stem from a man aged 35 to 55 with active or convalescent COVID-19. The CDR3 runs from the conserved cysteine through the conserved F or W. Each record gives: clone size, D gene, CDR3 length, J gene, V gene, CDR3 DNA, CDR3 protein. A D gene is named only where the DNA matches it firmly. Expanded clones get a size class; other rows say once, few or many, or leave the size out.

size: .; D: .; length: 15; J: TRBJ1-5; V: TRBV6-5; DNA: TGTGCCAGCAAAGGACAGTCCTATAGCAATCAGCCCCAGCATTTT; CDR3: CASKGQSYSNQPQHF
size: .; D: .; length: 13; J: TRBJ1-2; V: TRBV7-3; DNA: TGTGCCAGCAGCCGGGGGGAGGGCACTGGCTACACCTTC; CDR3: CASSRGEGTGYTF
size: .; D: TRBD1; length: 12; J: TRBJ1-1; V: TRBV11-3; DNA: TGTGCCAGCGGACAGGGTCCGACTGAAGCTTTCTTT; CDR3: CASGQGPTEAFF
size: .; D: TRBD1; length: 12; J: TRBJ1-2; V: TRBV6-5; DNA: TGTGCCAGCACTCAACAGGGGGACGGCTACACCTTC; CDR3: CASTQQGDGYTF
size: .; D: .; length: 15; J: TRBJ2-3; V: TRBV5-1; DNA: TGCGCCAGCAGCTTGGCAGCGGTAAGCACAGATACGCAGTATTTT; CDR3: CASSLAAVSTDTQYF
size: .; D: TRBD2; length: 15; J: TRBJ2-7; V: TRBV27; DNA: TGTGCCAGCAGAATTAGGGGCGGGGGATCCTACGAGCAGTACTTC; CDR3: CASRIRGGGSYEQYF
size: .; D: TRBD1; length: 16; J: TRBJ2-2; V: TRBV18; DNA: TGTGCCAGCTCACCACTACAGGGGGCGGACACCGGGGAGCTGTTTTTT; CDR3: CASSPLQGADTGELFF
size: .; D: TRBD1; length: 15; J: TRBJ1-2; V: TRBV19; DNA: TGTGCCAGTAGTCCACAGGGGATGGGTAACTATGGCTACACCTTC; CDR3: CASSPQGMGNYGYTF
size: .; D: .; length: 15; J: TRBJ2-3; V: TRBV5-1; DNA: TGCGCCAGCAGCTTGACAGGGCGACCCACAGATACGCAGTATTTT; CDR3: CASSLTGRPTDTQYF
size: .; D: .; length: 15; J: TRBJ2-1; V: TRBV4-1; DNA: TGCGCCAGCAGCCAAGACCTACAGGCAGACAATGAGCAGTTCTTC; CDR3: CASSQDLQADNEQFF
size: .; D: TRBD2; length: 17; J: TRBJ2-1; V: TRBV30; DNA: TGTGCCTGGAGTGGCTACAATAGCGGGAGGGAGGTCAATGAGCAGTTCTTC; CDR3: CAWSGYNSGREVNEQFF
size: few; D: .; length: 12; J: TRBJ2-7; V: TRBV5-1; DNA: TGCGCCAGCTCGGACAGTTCCTACGAGCAGTACTTC; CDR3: CASSDSSYEQYF
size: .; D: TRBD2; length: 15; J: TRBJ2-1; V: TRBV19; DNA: TGTGCCAGTACTCCAGCGGGAGGTATTTACAATGAGCAGTTCTTC; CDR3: CASTPAGGIYNEQFF
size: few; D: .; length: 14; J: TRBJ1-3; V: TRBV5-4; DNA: TGTGCCAGCAGCTCCCCGTCTCTCGGAAACACCATATATTTT; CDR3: CASSSPSLGNTIYF
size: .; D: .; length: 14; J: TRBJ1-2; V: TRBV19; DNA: TGTGCCAGTAGCCCCGGGGTCCCTAACTATGGCTACACCTTC; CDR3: CASSPGVPNYGYTF
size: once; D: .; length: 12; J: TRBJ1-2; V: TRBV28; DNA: TGTGCCAGCAGCACAACAGGGAATGGCTACACCTTC; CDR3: CASSTTGNGYTF
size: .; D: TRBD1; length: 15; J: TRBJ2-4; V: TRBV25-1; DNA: TGTGCCAGCAGCGGGACAGGGGGGACCAAAAACATTCAGTACTTC; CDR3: CASSGTGGTKNIQYF
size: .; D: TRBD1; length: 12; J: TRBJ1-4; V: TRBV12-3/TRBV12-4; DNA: TGTGCCAGCTGGACAGGGGGCGGAAAACTGTTTTTT; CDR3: CASWTGGGKLFF
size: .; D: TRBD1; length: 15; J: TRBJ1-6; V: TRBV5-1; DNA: TGCGCCAGCAGCAGTCAGGGGGTGAATAATTCACCCCTCCACTTT; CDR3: CASSSQGVNNSPLHF
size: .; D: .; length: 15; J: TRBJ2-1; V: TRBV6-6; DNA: TGTGCCAGCAGTTATGAGGTGTACCGGGGGAATGAGCAGTTCTTC; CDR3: CASSYEVYRGNEQFF
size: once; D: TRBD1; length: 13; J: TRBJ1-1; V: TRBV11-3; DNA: TGTGCCAGCCTGGGACAGGCGAACACTGAAGCTTTCTTT; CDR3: CASLGQANTEAFF
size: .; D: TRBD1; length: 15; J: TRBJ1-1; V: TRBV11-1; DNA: TGTGCCAGCAGCTTCGCCGGGACAGGGGGCACTGAAGCTTTCTTT; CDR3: CASSFAGTGGTEAFF
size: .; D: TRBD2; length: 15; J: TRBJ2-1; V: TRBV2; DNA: TGTGCCAGCAGTGAGGGACTAGCGGTCTACAATGAGCAGTTCTTC; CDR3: CASSEGLAVYNEQFF
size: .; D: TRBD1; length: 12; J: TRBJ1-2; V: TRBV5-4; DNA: TGTGCCAGCAGGGCAGGGGGAAATGGCTACACCTTC; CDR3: CASRAGGNGYTF
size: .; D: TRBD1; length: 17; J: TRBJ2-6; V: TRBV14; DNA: TGTGCCAGCAGCCAGAACAGGGGCCAGTCTGGGGCCAACGTCCTGACTTTC; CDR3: CASSQNRGQSGANVLTF
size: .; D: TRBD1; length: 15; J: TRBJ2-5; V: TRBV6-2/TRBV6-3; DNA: TGTGCCAGCAGTACGTGGGACAGGGCGCAAGAGACCCAGTACTTC; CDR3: CASSTWDRAQETQYF
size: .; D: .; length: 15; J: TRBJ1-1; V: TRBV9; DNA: TGTGCCAGCAGCCCGAGACCCCCGGGGGACACTGAAGCTTTCTTT; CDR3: CASSPRPPGDTEAFF
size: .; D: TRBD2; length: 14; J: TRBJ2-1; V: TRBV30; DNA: TGTGCCTGGAGTGTCAGGCTAGCGGGAGGGGAGCAGTTCTTC; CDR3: CAWSVRLAGGEQFF
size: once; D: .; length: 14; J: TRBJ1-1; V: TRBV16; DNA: TGTGCCAGCAGACCGTGGCCGGAGAGCACTGAAGCTTTCTTT; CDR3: CASRPWPESTEAFF
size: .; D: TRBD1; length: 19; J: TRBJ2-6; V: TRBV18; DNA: TGTGCCAGCTCCCCCCCACTCGGGACAGGGCCATCTGGGGCCAACGTCCTGACTTTC; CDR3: CASSPPLGTGPSGANVLTF
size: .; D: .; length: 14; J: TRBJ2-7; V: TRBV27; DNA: TGTGCCAGCAGTTTAGGGCAGCGGACCTACGAGCAGTACTTC; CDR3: CASSLGQRTYEQYF
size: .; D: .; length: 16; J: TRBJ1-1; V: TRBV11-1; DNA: TGTGCCAGCAGCTTTGGCTCCGGGGGAACGAGCACTGAAGCTTTCTTT; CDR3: CASSFGSGGTSTEAFF
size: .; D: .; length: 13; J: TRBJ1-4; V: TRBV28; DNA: TGTGCCAGCAGGACAGGATTTAATGAAAAACTGTTTTTT; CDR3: CASRTGFNEKLFF
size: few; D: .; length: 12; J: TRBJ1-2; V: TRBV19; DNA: TGTGCCAGTAGTATTAAAAACTATGGCTACACCTTC; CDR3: CASSIKNYGYTF
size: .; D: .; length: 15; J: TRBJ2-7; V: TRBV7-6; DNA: TGTGCCAGCAGCGCCCAAAACACAGGGCTCAGCGAGCAGTACTTC; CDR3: CASSAQNTGLSEQYF
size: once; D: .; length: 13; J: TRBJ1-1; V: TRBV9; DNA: TGTGCCAGCAGCGTAGGGGGGGACACTGAAGCTTTCTTT; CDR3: CASSVGGDTEAFF
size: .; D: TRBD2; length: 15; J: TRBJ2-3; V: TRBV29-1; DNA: TGCAGCGCGGGGGGGACTAGCGGTTCCACAGATACGCAGTATTTT; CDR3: CSAGGTSGSTDTQYF
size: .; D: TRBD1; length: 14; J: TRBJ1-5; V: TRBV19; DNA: TGTGCCAGTACCTTGACAGGGAGAGATCAGCCCCAGCATTTT; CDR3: CASTLTGRDQPQHF
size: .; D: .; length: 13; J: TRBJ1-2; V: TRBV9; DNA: TGTGCCAGCAGGCGGGGGGAAGCCGAGCGCTACACCTTC; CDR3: CASRRGEAERYTF
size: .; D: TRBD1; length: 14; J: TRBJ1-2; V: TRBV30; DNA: TGTGCCTTTCACAGGGGGCGGGCTAACTATGGCTACACCTTC; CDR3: CAFHRGRANYGYTF
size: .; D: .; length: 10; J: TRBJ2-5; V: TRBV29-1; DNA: TGCAGCGTTTTACAGGAGACCCAGTACTTC; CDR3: CSVLQETQYF
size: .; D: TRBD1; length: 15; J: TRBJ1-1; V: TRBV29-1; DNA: TGCAGCGTTGAATCGCACGACAGGGGGCGAATTGAAGCTTTCTTT; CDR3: CSVESHDRGRIEAFF
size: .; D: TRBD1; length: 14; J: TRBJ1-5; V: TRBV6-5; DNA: TGTGCCAGCAGGACAGGGGGCGTCCACACGGCCCAGCATTTT; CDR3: CASRTGGVHTAQHF
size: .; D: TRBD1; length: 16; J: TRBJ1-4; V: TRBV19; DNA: TGTGCCAGTACCGGGACAGGGCAGTTCTTTCAGGAAAAACTGTTTTTT; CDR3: CASTGTGQFFQEKLFF
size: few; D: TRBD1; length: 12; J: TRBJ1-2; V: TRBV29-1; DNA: TGCAGCGTCCAAACAGGGGTAGGGGGCTACACCTTC; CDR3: CSVQTGVGGYTF
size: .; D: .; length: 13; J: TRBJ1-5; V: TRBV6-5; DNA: TGTGCCAGCCGAGAGAGCGGAACTCAGCCCCAGCATTTT; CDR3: CASRESGTQPQHF
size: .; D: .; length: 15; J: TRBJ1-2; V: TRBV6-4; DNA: TGTGCCAGCAAGTTTAGCCGGGACACAACCTATGGCTACACCTTC; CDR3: CASKFSRDTTYGYTF
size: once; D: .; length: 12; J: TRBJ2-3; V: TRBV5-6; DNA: TGTGCCAGCAGCTTGTATACAGATACGCAGTATTTT; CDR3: CASSLYTDTQYF
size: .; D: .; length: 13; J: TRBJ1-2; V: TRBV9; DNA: TGTGCCAGCAGCCCCAGCGGATACTATGGCTACACCTTC; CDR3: CASSPSGYYGYTF
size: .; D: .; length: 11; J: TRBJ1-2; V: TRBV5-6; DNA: TGTGCCAGCAGCCTAACAGGGCCCTACACCTTC; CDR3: CASSLTGPYTF
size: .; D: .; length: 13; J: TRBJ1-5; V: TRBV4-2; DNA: TGTGCCAGCAGCCAAGATCTTAATCAGCCCCAGCATTTT; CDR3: CASSQDLNQPQHF